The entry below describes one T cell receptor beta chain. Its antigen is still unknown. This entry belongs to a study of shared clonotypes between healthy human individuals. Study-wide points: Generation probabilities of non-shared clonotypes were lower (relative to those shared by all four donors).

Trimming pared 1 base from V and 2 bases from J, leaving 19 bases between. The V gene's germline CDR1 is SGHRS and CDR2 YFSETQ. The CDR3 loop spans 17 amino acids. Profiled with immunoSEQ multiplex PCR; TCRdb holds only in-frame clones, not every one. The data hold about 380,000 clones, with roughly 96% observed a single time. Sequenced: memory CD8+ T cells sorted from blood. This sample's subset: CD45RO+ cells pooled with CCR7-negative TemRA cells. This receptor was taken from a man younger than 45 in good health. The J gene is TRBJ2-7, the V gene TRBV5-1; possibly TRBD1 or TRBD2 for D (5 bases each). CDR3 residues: CASSLTGYRRGAYEQYF. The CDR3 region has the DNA TGCGCCAGCAGCTTGACGGGGTACCGGCGAGGGGCCTACGAGCAGTACTTC. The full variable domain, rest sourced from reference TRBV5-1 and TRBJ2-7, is KAGVTQTPRYLIKTRGQQVTLSCSPISGHRSVSWYQQTPGQGLQFLFEYFSETQRNKGNFPGRFSGRQFSNSRSEMNVSTLELGDSALYLCASSLTGYRRGAYEQYFGPGTRLTVT.